The rows below give T cell receptor beta chains drawn from one sample of a study of blood T cell repertoires in COVID-19. Sequenced by immunoSEQ multiplex PCR; TCRdb stores in-frame clones only, minus some. The sample consists of 330,000 or so clones, roughly 87% of them appearing once. What was sequenced was PBMCs or T cells enriched from blood (not recorded which). The receptors here all came from a woman in her 30s who had recovered from COVID-19. Each CDR3 is given with its conserved first and last residue. The order of the fields is clone size, J gene, V gene, D gene, CDR3 protein, CDR3 DNA. The D gene is left open where the match is weak. Clone size is shown for a subset of rows, as once, few, many or a class of expanded clone.

>-|TRBJ2-1|TRBV4-1|TRBD2
CASSQVSSGGLDEQFF
TGCGCCAGCAGCCAGGTCTCTAGCGGGGGGCTAGATGAGCAGTTCTTC
>-|TRBJ1-2|TRBV19|TRBD1
CASSPISGTGTGYTF
TGTGCCAGTAGTCCTATATCCGGGACAGGGACTGGCTACACCTTC
>-|TRBJ1-4|TRBV12-3/TRBV12-4|-
CASRTQGFRKLFF
TGTGCCAGCAGAACACAGGGATTTCGAAAACTGTTTTTT
>-|TRBJ2-5|TRBV4-2|TRBD2
CASSQELVAGGSPQETQYF
TGTGCCAGCAGCCAAGAGTTGGTAGCGGGGGGTTCTCCCCAAGAGACCCAGTACTTC
>-|TRBJ1-1|TRBV14|TRBD1
CASSPGGMNTEAFF
TGTGCCAGCAGCCCAGGGGGCATGAACACTGAAGCTTTCTTT
>-|TRBJ1-2|TRBV18|TRBD1
CASSPSGTDNYGYTF
TGTGCCAGCTCACCCTCCGGGACAGACAACTATGGCTACACCTTC
>-|TRBJ1-1|TRBV18|-
CASSPLTGTGAFF
TGTGCCAGCTCACCTTTAACAGGGACGGGAGCTTTCTTT
>few|TRBJ2-1|TRBV4-1|TRBD1
CASSPGQGNEQFF
TGCGCCAGCAGTCCCGGACAGGGCAATGAGCAGTTCTTC
>-|TRBJ2-2|TRBV29-1|TRBD1
CSVGGQGANTGELFF
TGCAGCGTTGGGGGACAGGGGGCGAACACCGGGGAGCTGTTTTTT
>-|TRBJ1-6|TRBV4-1|-
CASSPSGGAYNSPLHF
TGCGCCAGCAGCCCATCTGGGGGCGCCTATAATTCACCCCTCCACTTT
>-|TRBJ2-1|TRBV5-1|-
CASTGYNEQFF
TGCGCCAGCACCGGTTACAATGAGCAGTTCTTC
>-|TRBJ1-2|TRBV3-1/TRBV3-2|-
CASSQGRAGYTF
TGTGCCAGCAGCCAGGGCAGAGCTGGCTACACCTTC
>-|TRBJ2-1|TRBV7-8|TRBD2
CASSLGRVAGGPSYNEQFF
TGTGCCAGCAGCTTAGGACGGGTAGCGGGGGGGCCTTCCTACAATGAGCAGTTCTTC
>-|TRBJ2-1|TRBV7-9|-
CASSLGGPTDEQFF
TGTGCCAGCAGCTTAGGAGGTCCCACGGATGAGCAGTTCTTC
>-|TRBJ2-3|TRBV30|-
CAWSLGVDTQYF
TGTGCCTGGAGTCTGGGCGTGGATACGCAGTATTTT
>-|TRBJ1-1|TRBV5-4|TRBD1
CASSLPGGNTEAFF
TGTGCCAGCAGCTTGCCAGGGGGGAACACTGAAGCTTTCTTT
>once|TRBJ2-2|TRBV6-5|-
CASRTTNTGELFF
TGTGCCAGCAGGACAACGAACACCGGGGAGCTGTTTTTT
>-|TRBJ2-1|TRBV6-5|-
CASIGLLGNEQFF
TGTGCCAGCATTGGACTACTTGGCAATGAGCAGTTCTTC
>-|TRBJ1-6|TRBV5-4|-
CASSLVLGGNSPLHF
TGTGCCAGCAGCTTGGTCCTCGGCGGTAATTCACCCCTCCACTTT
>-|TRBJ2-7|TRBV7-6|TRBD2
CASSLPGLSGGRYEQYF
TGTGCCAGCAGCTTGCCCGGTTTAAGCGGGGGGCGGTACGAGCAGTACTTC
>-|TRBJ2-2|TRBV28|-
CASSSPGHRNTGELFF
TGTGCCAGCAGTTCGCCGGGACACCGGAACACCGGGGAGCTGTTTTTT
>-|TRBJ2-5|TRBV2|-
CASRTDTQETQYF
TGTGCCAGCAGGACGGACACCCAAGAGACCCAGTACTTC
>few|TRBJ1-4|TRBV5-1|-
CASSDQGPNEKLFF
TGCGCCAGCAGCGACCAGGGGCCTAATGAAAAACTGTTTTTT
>once|TRBJ1-5|TRBV28|-
CASSLGRVEQPQHF
TGTGCCAGCAGTTTAGGCAGGGTTGAACAGCCCCAGCATTTT
>-|TRBJ1-6|TRBV12-5|TRBD1
CASGEQGSTNSPLHF
TGTGCTAGTGGGGAACAGGGGTCTACAAATTCACCCCTCCACTTT
>once|TRBJ2-1|TRBV5-8|-
CASSQGQFF
TGTGCCAGCAGCCAGGGGCAGTTCTTC
>-|TRBJ2-5|TRBV5-4|-
CASSLGGGRGETQYF
TGTGCCAGCAGCTTAGGGGGGGGCCGAGGAGAGACCCAGTACTTC
>-|TRBJ2-1|TRBV27|-
CASSLRNGDEQFF
TGTGCCAGCAGTTTAAGAAACGGAGATGAGCAGTTCTTC
>-|TRBJ2-2|TRBV4-1|TRBD2
CASSRTSGVGGGELFF
TGCGCCAGCAGCCGTACTAGCGGGGTCGGCGGCGGGGAGCTGTTTTTT
>-|TRBJ2-1|TRBV10-3|TRBD2
CAISGSTGGHSPYNEQFF
TGTGCCATCAGTGGATCCACGGGAGGACATAGTCCCTACAATGAGCAGTTCTTC
>once|TRBJ1-6|TRBV30|-
CAWMADYNSPLHF
TGTGCCTGGATGGCGGACTATAATTCACCCCTCCACTTT
>-|TRBJ1-4|TRBV2|TRBD1
CASRQGHEKLFF
TGTGCCAGCAGACAGGGGCATGAAAAACTGTTTTTT
>-|TRBJ2-1|TRBV28|TRBD1
CASSKTGGYNEQFF
TGTGCCAGCAGTAAGACAGGGGGCTACAATGAGCAGTTCTTC
>-|TRBJ1-2|TRBV20-1|-
CSALQGIGYTF
TGCAGTGCTTTGCAGGGAATCGGCTACACCTTC
>-|TRBJ2-5|TRBV4-1|-
CASSQDVGGGQETQYF
TGCGCCAGCAGCCAAGATGTAGGGGGTGGCCAAGAGACCCAGTACTTC
>-|TRBJ2-1|TRBV2|TRBD2
CASRKGLAGKTTNEQFF
TGTGCCAGCAGGAAGGGGCTAGCGGGAAAAACGACCAATGAGCAGTTCTTC
>-|TRBJ1-5|TRBV5-3|-
CARSIALGACQPQHF
TGTGCCAGAAGCATCGCGTTAGGGGCCTGTCAGCCCCAGCATTTT
>-|TRBJ2-7|TRBV6-5|TRBD1
CASGTGGYEQYF
TGTGCCAGCGGGACAGGGGGCTACGAGCAGTACTTC
>-|TRBJ2-3|TRBV12-5|TRBD2
CASGLAAGATDTQYF
TGTGCTAGTGGTTTGGCAGCGGGAGCCACAGATACGCAGTATTTT
>once|TRBJ1-1|TRBV7-9|-
CASSLEGGGTEAFF
TGTGCCAGCAGCTTAGAGGGGGGAGGGACTGAAGCTTTCTTT
>-|TRBJ2-7|TRBV24-1|-
CATSDSSGTRTYEQYF
TGTGCCACCAGTGATTCATCCGGGACACGGACCTACGAGCAGTACTTC
>-|TRBJ1-1|TRBV28|TRBD1
CASSSPAGTGSVTEAFF
TGTGCCAGCAGTTCCCCCGCCGGGACAGGGTCTGTCACTGAAGCTTTCTTT
>-|TRBJ2-5|TRBV3-1/TRBV3-2|TRBD1
CASSQVGQGIQQETQYF
TGTGCCAGCAGCCAAGTCGGACAGGGAATCCAACAAGAGACCCAGTACTTC
>-|TRBJ1-2|TRBV5-8|TRBD1
CASSLDGGTDRAYGYTF
TGTGCCAGCAGCTTGGATGGCGGGACCGACAGGGCCTATGGCTACACCTTC
>few|TRBJ1-5|TRBV19|-
CASSIGQGNQPQHF
TGTGCCAGTAGTATTGGGCAGGGCAATCAGCCCCAGCATTTT
>-|TRBJ1-5|TRBV9|-
CASSISDSIYQPQHF
TGTGCCAGCAGCATATCGGACTCCATTTATCAGCCCCAGCATTTT
>-|TRBJ2-5|TRBV7-9|TRBD2
CASSLVGTSGRGGTQYF
TGTGCCAGCAGCTTAGTAGGGACTAGCGGGAGAGGTGGGACCCAGTACTTC
>-|TRBJ2-1|TRBV7-6|-
CASSLDQGSYNEQFF
TGTGCCAGCAGCTTAGACCAGGGCTCCTACAATGAGCAGTTCTTC
>few|TRBJ1-1|TRBV9|-
CASSVEGEMNTEAFF
TGTGCCAGCAGCGTAGAGGGGGAGATGAACACTGAAGCTTTCTTT
>-|TRBJ1-4|TRBV7-2|-
CASSFDGDEKLFF
TGTGCCAGCAGCTTCGACGGGGATGAAAAACTGTTTTTT